This paragraph reports one TCR beta chain. Its target is not known. The data belong to a study of cytomegalovirus exposure and HLA in healthy donors. Study at large: Within the Caucasian-associated ancestry cluster were roughly 82% of the approximately 400 genotyped donors.

The PCR was carried out with 60 Vbeta primers and 13 Jbeta primers. Libraries were prepared by immunoSEQ multiplex PCR; TCRdb keeps only in-frame clonotypes and omits some of them. Recorded here are over 100,000 clones; the top ten clones represent over 1.5%. This CDR3 comprises 17 residues. Germline loops: CDR1 LNHDA, CDR2 SQIVND (reference sequence). V was clipped by 6 bases and J by 0 bases, with 15 bases between them. Findings and caveats of the study: Presence/absence comparisons presumed near-even sequencing depth among donors. Later work showed greater clonal expansion in HLA-associated TCR beta chains than in equally common others.

The rearrangement links TRBV19 to TRBJ2-6; D is possibly TRBD2 (7 bases). Material: PBMCs. This TCR was sampled from a woman aged 40-49 years in good health and CMV-seropositive. CDR3 sequence (DNA): TGTGCCAGTAGCCCTTGGGGGGGGGCCTCTGGGGCCAACGTCCTGACTTTC. It codes for CASSPWGGASGANVLTF.